The present T cell receptor (beta chain) was sequenced within a study of T cells after yellow fever vaccination. Trimming took off 6 bases at V and 3 bases at J, with 12 bases between the two ends. The CDR3 has 14 residues. The V gene's germline CDR1 is LNHDA and CDR2 SQIVND (reference sequence). This clonotype was seen a few times. TCRdb fed the 5' RACE reads into MiXCR, producing one record per CDR3 protein. Of 300,000 or so distinct CDR3 sequences in the sample, approximately 8% are singletons; the top ten hold approximately 16%. The V call is TRBV19, the J call TRBJ1-5; TRBD1 is a possible D gene (6 bases). The TCR sequence derives from a man younger than 30 who received the YFV17D yellow fever vaccine. Here the sequenced sample was PBMCs, taken more than 35 days after the first yellow fever vaccination. The CDR3 DNA reads TGTGCCAGTAGCCAGACAGGTATCAATCAGCCCCAGCATTTT. Its protein is CASSQTGINQPQHF. The variable domain in full, with the rest retrieved from reference TRBV19 and TRBJ1-5, is DGGITQSPKYLFRKEGQNVTLSCEQNLNHDAMYWYRQDPGQGLRLIYYSQIVNDFQKGDIAEGYSVSREKKESFPLTVTSAQKNPTAFYLCASSQTGINQPQHFGDGTRLSIL.